The present T cell receptor beta chain was sequenced within a study of blood T cell repertoires in COVID-19. Study summary: There were acute and convalescent COVID-19 samples, and they came from the United States, Italy and Spain. T cells, B-cell-depleted T cells, or PBMCs supplied cDNA or gDNA.

After removal of 3 bases from V and 2 bases from J, the junction contained 4 bases not matched to a gene. The CDR3 is 15 residues long. Germline V gene data show CDR1 as SGHNT and CDR2 as YENEEA. In the source study's methods: Amplification of reference gene primers provided the estimated nucleated cell counts. TCRdb's copy holds only in-frame clones and misses some; the assay was immunoSEQ multiplex PCR. The V and J calls and clone size come from that table; D and trimming were worked out from the DNA. The profile shows 200,000 to 300,000 clones, about 82% of them singletons. This TCR was recovered from a woman in her sixties with active or convalescent COVID-19. This sequence joins TRBV11-3 and TRBJ2-5, with 9 bases that match TRBD2. Sequenced material: peripheral blood. The CDR3 DNA is TGTGCCAGCAGCTTTAGCGGGAGTAGGCAAGAGACCCAGTACTTC. Translated, it gives CASSFSGSRQETQYF. Combining the CDR3 with reference TRBV11-3 and TRBJ2-5 gives the whole variable domain EAGVVQSPRYKIIEKKQPVAFWCNPISGHNTLYWYLQNLGQGPELLIRYENEEAVDDSQLPKDRFSAERLKGVDSTLKIQPAELGDSAVYLCASSFSGSRQETQYFGPGTRLLVL.